Each of the 18 T cell receptor beta chains below was sequenced from the same sample in a study of blood T cell repertoires in COVID-19 (dated by TCRdb to the early 2020s). Library generation was performed with the immunoSEQ multiplex PCR assay. TCRdb mirrors the immuneACCESS table, restricted to in-frame sequences. Some clones are absent from its copies; in checked studies, under half trace to an unresolved V gene, and the reason for the others is unknown. The sample contains some 88,000 clones, about 88% of them found a single time. Clones ranked in the top ten supply less than 9% of the sample. The sample comprised peripheral blood. The receptor source for this set is a man in his sixties with acute or convalescent COVID-19.

V is TRBV11-2 and J is TRBJ2-1; the match to TRBD2 covers 11 bases. CDR3 size: 17 residues. CDR1 and CDR2 (germline): SGHAT, FQNNGV. V was pared by 2 bases and J by 5 bases, with 8 bases of the junction left unmatched. This CDR3 reads CASSLHRLAGRDNEQFF. The DNA for the CDR3 is TGTGCCAGCAGCTTACATCGACTAGCGGGGAGAGACAATGAGCAGTTCTTC.

The genes are TRBV2 and TRBJ1-2; D call uncertain. Germline V gene sequence: CDR1 SNHLY, CDR2 FYNNEI. The CDR3 spans 15 residues. Trimming removed 9 bases from V and 0 bases from J, with 17 bases in between. CDR3 sequence (DNA): TGTGCCAGGCTCTGGAGGTTCGGGACTAACTATGGCTACACCTTC. Amino acids: CARLWRFGTNYGYTF.

This rearrangement joins TRBV9 to TRBJ2-3; TRBD2 aligns across 8 bases. With 0 bases clipped from V and 0 bases from J, the junction kept 9 bases outside the gene matches. The CDR3 runs to 18 residues. Germline CDR1 reads SGDLS; CDR2 reads YYNGEE. The CDR3 reads CASSVDQRGWSSTDTQYF. The CDR3 DNA reads TGTGCCAGCAGCGTAGATCAGCGGGGGTGGTCTAGCACAGATACGCAGTATTTT.

This chain links TRBV18 with TRBJ1-2; 7 bases line up with TRBD1. Trimming took 6 bases from V and 2 from J; bases not matched to a gene: 3. The CDR3 has 13 residues. CDR1 and CDR2 (germline): KGHSH, LQKENI. The CDR3 DNA follows: TGTGCCAGCTCTACGGACAGGAACTATGGCTACACCTTC. It encodes CASSTDRNYGYTF. The full variable domain, with the rest looked up from reference TRBV18 and TRBJ1-2, is NAGVMQNPRHLVRRRGQEARLRCSPMKGHSHVYWYRQLPEEGLKFMVYLQKENIIDESGMPKERFSAEFPKEGPSILRIQQVVRGDSAAYFCASSTDRNYGYTFGSGTRLTVV.

This clone was seen a single time. This chain joins TRBV2 and TRBJ1-1, with 9 bases fitting TRBD1. Trimming removed 2 bases from V and 5 bases from J; junction bases left unmatched: 6. Germline V lookup: CDR1 SNHLY, CDR2 FYNNEI. CDR3 size: 15 residues. The CDR3 sequence is CASSELQGAVTEAFF. The CDR3 coding sequence is TGTGCCAGCAGTGAATTACAGGGGGCGGTGACTGAAGCTTTCTTT.

The rearrangement links TRBV10-2 to TRBJ2-7, with no clear D. CDR1 is WSHSY and CDR2 is SAAADI in the germline V gene. The CDR3 is made up of 14 amino acids. The germline V and J ends were trimmed by 0 bases and 2 bases, with 8 bases remaining between them. This chain's CDR3 is CASSESLTAYEQYF. CDR3 bases: TGCGCCAGCAGTGAGTCCCTAACCGCCTACGAGCAGTACTTC.

V and J are TRBV1 and TRBJ2-7; the D call in the table, TRBD1, was not verified against the DNA. TRBV1 is a known pseudogene. CDR3 size: 16 residues. The CDR3 here is CTSSHPRQGIPYEQYF. In DNA, the CDR3 is TGCACCAGCAGCCATCCCAGACAGGGGATACCCTACGAGCAGTACTTC.

This chain joins TRBV30 and TRBJ1-2, with D possibly being TRBD1 (5 bases). The CDR3 totals 13 residues. The V gene lost 3 bases and the J gene lost 7 bases, with 15 bases spanning the gap. Germline V gene sequence: CDR1 GTSNPN, CDR2 SVGIG (reference sequence). In DNA, the CDR3 is TGTGCCTGGAGCAATTCGGATAGGGGTGGCTACACCTTC. This gives the protein CAWSNSDRGGYTF.

This rearrangement joins TRBV6-2 or TRBV6-3 to TRBJ1-5; the match to TRBD1 covers 7 bases. Trimming took 2 bases from V and 2 from J; bases not matched to a gene: 3. The germline CDR1 and CDR2 sequences are MNHEY and SVGEGT. The CDR3 has 15 amino acids. The CDR3 DNA is TGTGCCAGCAGTTACCTCGGGACAGGCAATCAGCCCCAGCATTTT. Its translation is CASSYLGTGNQPQHF.

J is TRBJ2-7 and V is TRBV15; 9 nucleotides line up with TRBD1. CDR1 and CDR2 from the germline V gene are LNHNV and YYDKDF (reference sequence). Trimming took 5 bases from V and 6 from J; bases not matched to a gene: 14. The CDR3 extends over 16 amino acids. Here the CDR3 DNA reads TGTGCCACCAGCCGACAACAGGGGGCGCGTCTATCCGAGCAGTACTTC. Translated: CATSRQQGARLSEQYF. The complete variable domain, with remaining parts taken from reference TRBV15 and TRBJ2-7, reads DAMVIQNPRYQVTQFGKPVTLSCSQTLNHNVMYWYQQKSSQAPKLLFHYYDKDFNNEADTPDNFQSRRPNTSFCFLDIRSPGLGDTAMYLCATSRQQGARLSEQYFGPGTRLTVT.

This chain uses TRBV5-1 with TRBJ1-4; 7 bases fit TRBD1. The CDR3 spans 14 residues. Trimming removed 4 bases from V and 7 bases from J; junction bases left unmatched: 7. CDR1 and CDR2 from the germline V gene are SGHRS and YFSETQ. This chain's CDR3 is CASSRGQSREKLFF. CDR3 coding DNA: TGCGCCAGCAGCAGGGGACAGTCGCGTGAAAAACTGTTTTTT.

This clone has only one observation. This chain links TRBV7-6 with TRBJ2-5; D gene ambiguous. V gave up 5 bases and J gave up 4 bases, with 8 bases separating them. CDR3 size: 12 residues. Germline loops: CDR1 SGHVS, CDR2 FNYEAQ. CDR3 sequence: CASSPTTETQYF. The CDR3 DNA follows: TGTGCCAGCAGCCCGACAACAGAGACCCAGTACTTC.

This chain uses TRBV6-2 or TRBV6-3 with TRBJ2-7; 7 bases are shared with TRBD1. V was clipped by 0 bases and J by 4 bases; unmatched bases: 3. Germline V gene sequence: CDR1 MNHEY, CDR2 SVGEGT. The CDR3 consists of 14 residues. CDR3 protein: CASSYSGGRYEQYF. The DNA for the CDR3 is TGTGCCAGCAGTTACTCAGGGGGCCGGTACGAGCAGTACTTC.

The chain uses TRBV20-1 and TRBJ1-2; D is ambiguous. CDR3 size: 14 residues. Germline V lookup: CDR1 DFQATT, CDR2 SNEGSKA (reference sequence). V lost 3 bases to trimming and J lost 3 bases, with 14 bases between them. CDR3 amino acids: CSASHPGLDYGYTF. DNA of the CDR3: TGCAGTGCTAGTCATCCGGGGTTGGACTATGGCTACACCTTC.

The CDR3 sequence: CAWKKLTGGYLSESPLHF. The CDR3 DNA is TGTGCCTGGAAGAAGTTGACAGGGGGCTATTTGTCGGAATCACCCCTCCACTTT. This chain connects TRBV30 to TRBJ1-6; 10 bases match TRBD1. The junction had 19 bases not matched to a gene; V was cut back by 4 bases and J by 10 bases. Germline loops: CDR1 GTSNPN, CDR2 SVGIG (reference sequence). The CDR3 length is 18 residues.

As regards this clone: The same CDR3 is also encoded by other DNA sequences in this sample. The V gene is TRBV6-5, the J gene TRBJ2-7; the D is unclear. The CDR3 contains 11 residues. Germline values: CDR1 MNHEY, CDR2 SVGAGI. Trimming pared 6 bases from V and 4 bases from J, leaving 7 bases between. CDR3 protein: CASRLTYEQYF. CDR3 bases: TGTGCCAGCAGACTAACTTACGAGCAGTACTTC.

This chain uses TRBV5-4 with TRBJ2-5, with TRBD1 as a possible D gene (6 bases). Trimming left V 4 bases short and J 9 bases short, with 19 bases between. CDR1 and CDR2 from the germline V gene are SGHNT and YYREEE (reference sequence). CDR3 length equals 14 residues. The CDR3 DNA sequence: TGTGCCAGCAGCGATCGGACAGCTTCTATGGCCCAGTACTTC. The encoded protein is CASSDRTASMAQYF.

V gene TRBV19 combines with J gene TRBJ2-5; 9 bases are shared with TRBD2. This CDR3 spans 14 amino acids. Germline lookup yields CDR1 LNHDA and CDR2 SQIVND (reference sequence). With 5 bases clipped from V and 4 bases from J, the junction kept 5 bases outside the gene matches. CDR3 sequence: CASSEAGGTETQYF. As DNA, the CDR3 is TGTGCCAGTAGTGAGGCGGGAGGGACAGAGACCCAGTACTTC.